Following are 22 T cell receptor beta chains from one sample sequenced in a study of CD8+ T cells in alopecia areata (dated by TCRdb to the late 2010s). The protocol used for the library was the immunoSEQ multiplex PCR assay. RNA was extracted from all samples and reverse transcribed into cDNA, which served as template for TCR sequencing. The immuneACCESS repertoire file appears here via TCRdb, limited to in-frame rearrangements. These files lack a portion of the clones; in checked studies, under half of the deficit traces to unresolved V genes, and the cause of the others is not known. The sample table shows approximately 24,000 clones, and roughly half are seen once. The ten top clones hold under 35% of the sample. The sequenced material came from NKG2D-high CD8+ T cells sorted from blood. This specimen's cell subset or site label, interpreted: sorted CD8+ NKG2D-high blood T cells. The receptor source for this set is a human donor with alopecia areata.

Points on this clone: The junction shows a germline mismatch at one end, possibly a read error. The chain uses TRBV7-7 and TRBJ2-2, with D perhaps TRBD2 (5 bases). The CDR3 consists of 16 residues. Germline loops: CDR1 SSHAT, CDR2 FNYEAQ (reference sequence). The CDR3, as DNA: TGTGCTAGCAGCCCATGGGCGGGCTCGAACACCGGGGAGCTGTTTTTT. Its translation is CASSPWAGSNTGELFF. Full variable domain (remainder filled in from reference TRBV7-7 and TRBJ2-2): GAGVSQSPRYKVTKRGQDVTLRCDPISSHATLYWYQQALGQGPEFLTYFNYEAQPDKSGLPSDRFSAERPEGSISTLTIQRTEQRDSAMYRCASSPWAGSNTGELFFGEGSRLTVL.

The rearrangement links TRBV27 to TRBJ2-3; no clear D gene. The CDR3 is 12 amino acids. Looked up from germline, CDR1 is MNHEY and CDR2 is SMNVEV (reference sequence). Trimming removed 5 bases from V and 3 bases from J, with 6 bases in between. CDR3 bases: TGTGCCAGCAGTCCGAGAACAGATACGCAGTATTTT. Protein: CASSPRTDTQYF.

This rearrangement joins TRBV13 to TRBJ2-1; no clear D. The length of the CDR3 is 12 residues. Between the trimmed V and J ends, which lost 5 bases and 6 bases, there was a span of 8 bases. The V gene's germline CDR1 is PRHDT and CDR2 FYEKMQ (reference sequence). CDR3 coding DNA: TGTGCCAGCAGCCTTAGGGTCAATGAGCAGTTCTTC. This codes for CASSLRVNEQFF.

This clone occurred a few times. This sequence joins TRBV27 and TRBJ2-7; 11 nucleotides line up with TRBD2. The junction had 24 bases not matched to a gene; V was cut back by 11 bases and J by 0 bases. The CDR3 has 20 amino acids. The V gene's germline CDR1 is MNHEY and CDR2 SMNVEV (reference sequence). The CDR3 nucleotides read TGTGCCGAGCACACACAGGGAAGGGGACTAGCGGCAGAAAGCTCCTACGAGCAGTACTTC. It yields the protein CAEHTQGRGLAAESSYEQYF.

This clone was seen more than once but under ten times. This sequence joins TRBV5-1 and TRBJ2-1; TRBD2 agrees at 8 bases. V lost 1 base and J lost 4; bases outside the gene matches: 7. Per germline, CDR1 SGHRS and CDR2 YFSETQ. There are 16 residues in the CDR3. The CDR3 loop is CASSLLPGLEYNEQFF. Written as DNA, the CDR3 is TGCGCCAGCAGCTTGTTGCCGGGACTAGAATACAATGAGCAGTTCTTC.

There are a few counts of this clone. The CDR3 here is CASMLGLAGLPYEQYF. The CDR3 nucleotides are TGCGCCAGCATGCTGGGACTAGCGGGATTGCCCTACGAGCAGTACTTC. The gene calls are TRBV5-1 and TRBJ2-7, with 13 bases that match TRBD2. The CDR3 has 16 amino acids. Per the germline V gene, CDR1 is SGHRS and CDR2 is YFSETQ. With V trimmed by 6 bases and J by 2 bases, 8 bases remained unmatched.

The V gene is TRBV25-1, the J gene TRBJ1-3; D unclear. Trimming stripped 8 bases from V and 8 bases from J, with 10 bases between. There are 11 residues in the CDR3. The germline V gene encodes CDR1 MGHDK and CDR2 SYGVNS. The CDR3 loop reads CASAAGDTIYF. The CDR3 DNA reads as TGTGCCAGCGCAGCGGGAGACACCATATATTTT.

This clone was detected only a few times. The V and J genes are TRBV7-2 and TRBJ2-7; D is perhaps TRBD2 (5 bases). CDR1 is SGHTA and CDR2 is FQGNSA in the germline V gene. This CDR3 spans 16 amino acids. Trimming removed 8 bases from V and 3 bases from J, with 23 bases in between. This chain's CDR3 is CASGSYPANSYYEQYF. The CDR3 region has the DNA TGTGCCAGCGGGAGCTACCCAGCCAATTCCTACTACGAGCAGTACTTC.

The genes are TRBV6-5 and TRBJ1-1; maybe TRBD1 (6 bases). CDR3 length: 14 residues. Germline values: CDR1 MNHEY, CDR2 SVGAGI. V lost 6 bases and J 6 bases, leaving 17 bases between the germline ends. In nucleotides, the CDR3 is TGTGCCAGCAGGATACAGGGACTCTCCGCTGAAGCTTTCTTT. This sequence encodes CASRIQGLSAEAFF.

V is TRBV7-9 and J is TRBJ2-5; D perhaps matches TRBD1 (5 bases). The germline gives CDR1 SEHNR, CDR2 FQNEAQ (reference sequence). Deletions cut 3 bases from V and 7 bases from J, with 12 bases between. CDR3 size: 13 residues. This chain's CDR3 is CASSFSLTGTQYF. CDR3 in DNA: TGTGCCAGCAGCTTCTCGTTAACAGGGACCCAGTACTTC. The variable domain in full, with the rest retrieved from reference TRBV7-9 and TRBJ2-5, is DTGVSQNPRHKITKRGQNVTFRCDPISEHNRLYWYRQTLGQGPEFLTYFQNEAQLEKSRLLSDRFSAERPKGSFSTLEIQRTEQGDSAMYLCASSFSLTGTQYFGPGTRLLVL.

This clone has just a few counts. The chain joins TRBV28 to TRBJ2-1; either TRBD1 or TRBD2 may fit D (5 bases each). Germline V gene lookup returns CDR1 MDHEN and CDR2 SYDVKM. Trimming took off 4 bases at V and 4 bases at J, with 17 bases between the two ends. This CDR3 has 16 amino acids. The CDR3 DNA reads TGTGCCAGCAGTTACAGGAGGAACCTGTCGTACAATGAGCAGTTCTTC. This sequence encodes CASSYRRNLSYNEQFF.

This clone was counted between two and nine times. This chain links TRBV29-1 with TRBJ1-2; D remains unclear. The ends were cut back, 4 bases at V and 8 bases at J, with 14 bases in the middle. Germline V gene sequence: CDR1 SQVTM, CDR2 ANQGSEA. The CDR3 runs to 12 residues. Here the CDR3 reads CSVATGLRGYTF. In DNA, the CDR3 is TGCAGCGTTGCAACCGGCCTAAGGGGCTACACCTTC.

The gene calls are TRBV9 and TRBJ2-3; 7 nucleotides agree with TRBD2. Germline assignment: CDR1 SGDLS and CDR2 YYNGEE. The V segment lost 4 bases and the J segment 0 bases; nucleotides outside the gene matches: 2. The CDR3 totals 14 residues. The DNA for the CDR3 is TGTGCCAGCAGCCCCGGGGGGAGCACAGATACGCAGTATTTT. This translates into CASSPGGSTDTQYF.

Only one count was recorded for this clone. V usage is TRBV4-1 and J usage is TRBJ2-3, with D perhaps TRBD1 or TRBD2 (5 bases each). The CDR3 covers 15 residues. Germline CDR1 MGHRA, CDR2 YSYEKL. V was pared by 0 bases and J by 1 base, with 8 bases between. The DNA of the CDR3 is TGCGCCAGCAGCCAAGATTTGGGGGGCACAGATACGCAGTATTTT. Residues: CASSQDLGGTDTQYF.

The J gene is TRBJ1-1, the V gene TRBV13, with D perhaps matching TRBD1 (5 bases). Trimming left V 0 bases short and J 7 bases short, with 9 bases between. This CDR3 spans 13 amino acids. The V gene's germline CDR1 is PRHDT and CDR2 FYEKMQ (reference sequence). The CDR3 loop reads CASSLGRDYEAFF. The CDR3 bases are TGTGCCAGCAGCTTAGGCCGGGACTATGAAGCTTTCTTT.

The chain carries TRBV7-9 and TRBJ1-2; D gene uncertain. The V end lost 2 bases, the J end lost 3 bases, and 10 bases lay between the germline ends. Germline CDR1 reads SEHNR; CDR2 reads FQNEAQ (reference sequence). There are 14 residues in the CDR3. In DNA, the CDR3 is TGTGCCAGCAGCTTATTGTCGCGGGACTATGGCTACACCTTC. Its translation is CASSLLSRDYGYTF.

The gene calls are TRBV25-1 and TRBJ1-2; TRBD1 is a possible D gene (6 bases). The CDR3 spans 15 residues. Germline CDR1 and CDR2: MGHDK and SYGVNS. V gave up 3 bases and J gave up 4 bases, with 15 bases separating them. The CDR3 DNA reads TGTGCCAGCAGTGAGTGTGACAGGTGCCCCTATGGCTACACCTTC. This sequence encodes CASSECDRCPYGYTF.

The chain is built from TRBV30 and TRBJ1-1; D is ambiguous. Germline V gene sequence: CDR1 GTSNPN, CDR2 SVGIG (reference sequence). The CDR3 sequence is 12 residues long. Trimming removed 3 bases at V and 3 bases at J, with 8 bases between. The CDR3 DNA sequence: TGTGCCTGGAGGAGGTGGTACACTGAAGCTTTCTTT. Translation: CAWRRWYTEAFF.

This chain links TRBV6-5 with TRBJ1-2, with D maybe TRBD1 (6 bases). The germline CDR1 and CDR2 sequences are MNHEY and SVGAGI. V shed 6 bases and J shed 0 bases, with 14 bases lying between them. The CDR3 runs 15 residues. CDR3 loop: CASRAGARANYGYTF. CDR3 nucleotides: TGTGCCAGCAGGGCAGGGGCCCGAGCTAACTATGGCTACACCTTC.

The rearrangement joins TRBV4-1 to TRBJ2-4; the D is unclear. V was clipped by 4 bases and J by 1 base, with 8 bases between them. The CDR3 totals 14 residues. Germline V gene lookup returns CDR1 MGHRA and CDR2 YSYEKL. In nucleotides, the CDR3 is TGCGCCAGCAGCCCGATGACTGCCAAAAACATTCAGTACTTC. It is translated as CASSPMTAKNIQYF.

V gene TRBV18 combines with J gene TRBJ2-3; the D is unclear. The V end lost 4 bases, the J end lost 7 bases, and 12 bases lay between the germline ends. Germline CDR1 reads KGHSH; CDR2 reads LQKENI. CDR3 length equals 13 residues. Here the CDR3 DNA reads TGTGCCAGCTCACGGATCCTTGGGTATACGCAGTATTTT. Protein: CASSRILGYTQYF.

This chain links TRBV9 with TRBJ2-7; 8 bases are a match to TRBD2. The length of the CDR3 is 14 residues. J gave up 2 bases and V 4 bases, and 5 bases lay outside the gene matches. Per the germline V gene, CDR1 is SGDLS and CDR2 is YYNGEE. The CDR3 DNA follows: TGTGCCAGCAGCCCCGGAGCGGGGGCCTACGAGCAGTACTTC. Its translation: CASSPGAGAYEQYF.